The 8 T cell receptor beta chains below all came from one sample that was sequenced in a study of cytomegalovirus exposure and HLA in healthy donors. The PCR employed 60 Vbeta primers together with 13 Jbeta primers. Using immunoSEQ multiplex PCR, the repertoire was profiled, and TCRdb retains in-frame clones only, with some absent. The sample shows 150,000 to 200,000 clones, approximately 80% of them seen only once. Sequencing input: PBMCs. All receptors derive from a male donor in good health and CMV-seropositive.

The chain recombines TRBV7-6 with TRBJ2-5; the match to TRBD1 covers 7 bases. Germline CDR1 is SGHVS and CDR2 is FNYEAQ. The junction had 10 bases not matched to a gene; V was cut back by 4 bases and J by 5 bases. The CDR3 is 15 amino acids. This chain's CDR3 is CASSSPTGMGETQYF. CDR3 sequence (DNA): TGTGCCAGCAGCTCACCGACAGGGATGGGGGAGACCCAGTACTTC. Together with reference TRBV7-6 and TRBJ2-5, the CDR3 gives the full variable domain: GAGVSQSPRYKVTKRGQDVALRCDPISGHVSLYWYRQALGQGPEFLTYFNYEAQQDKSGLPNDRFSAERPEGSISTLTIQRTEQRDSAMYRCASSSPTGMGETQYFGPGTRLLVL.

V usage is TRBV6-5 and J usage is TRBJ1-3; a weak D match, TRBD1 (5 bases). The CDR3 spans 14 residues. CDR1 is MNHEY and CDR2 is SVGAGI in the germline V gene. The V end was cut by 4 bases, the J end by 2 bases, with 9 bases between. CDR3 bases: TGTGCCAGCAGTTCGCCGGGGGCTGGAAACACCATATATTTT. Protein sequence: CASSSPGAGNTIYF.

CDR3 residues: CAIRQDIQLTGELFF. The CDR3, as DNA: TGTGCCATCAGACAGGACATTCAATTAACCGGGGAGCTGTTTTTT. This chain connects TRBV10-3 to TRBJ2-2; TRBD1 is a possible D gene (5 bases). Trimming pared 6 bases from V and 5 bases from J, leaving 16 bases between. CDR3 length: 15 residues. In germline, CDR1 is ENHRY, CDR2 SYGVKD.

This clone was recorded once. CDR3 amino acids: CASSLGVAGVTGETQYF. CDR3 nucleotides: TGTGCCAGCAGCTTAGGTGTAGCGGGAGTCACGGGGGAGACCCAGTACTTC. V is TRBV11-2 and J is TRBJ2-5, with TRBD2 identical over 9 bases. Germline CDR1 SGHAT, CDR2 FQNNGV. V was pared by 1 base and J by 5 bases, with 11 bases of the junction left unmatched. The CDR3 consists of 17 residues.

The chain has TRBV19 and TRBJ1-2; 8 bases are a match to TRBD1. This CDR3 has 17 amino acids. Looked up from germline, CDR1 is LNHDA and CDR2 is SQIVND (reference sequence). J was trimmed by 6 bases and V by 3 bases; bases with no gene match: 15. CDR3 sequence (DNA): TGTGCCAGTAGTATTTGGAGGGACAGGCAAAAAAGTCATGGCTACACCTTC. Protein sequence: CASSIWRDRQKSHGYTF. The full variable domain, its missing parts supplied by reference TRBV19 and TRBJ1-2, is DGGITQSPKYLFRKEGQNVTLSCEQNLNHDAMYWYRQDPGQGLRLIYYSQIVNDFQKGDIAEGYSVSREKKESFPLTVTSAQKNPTAFYLCASSIWRDRQKSHGYTFGSGTRLTVV.

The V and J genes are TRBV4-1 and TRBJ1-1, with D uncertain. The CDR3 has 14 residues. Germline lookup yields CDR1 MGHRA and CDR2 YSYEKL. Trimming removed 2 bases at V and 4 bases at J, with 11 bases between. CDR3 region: CASSQRGLGTEAFF. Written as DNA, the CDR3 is TGCGCCAGCAGCCAACGAGGTTTAGGCACTGAAGCTTTCTTT.

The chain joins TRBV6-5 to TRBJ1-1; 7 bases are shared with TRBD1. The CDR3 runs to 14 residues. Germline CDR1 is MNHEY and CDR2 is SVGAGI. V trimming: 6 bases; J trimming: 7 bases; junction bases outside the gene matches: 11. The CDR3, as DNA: TGTGCCAGCAGATTCCTGCCGGGACAGAATGAAGCTTTCTTT. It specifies CASRFLPGQNEAFF.

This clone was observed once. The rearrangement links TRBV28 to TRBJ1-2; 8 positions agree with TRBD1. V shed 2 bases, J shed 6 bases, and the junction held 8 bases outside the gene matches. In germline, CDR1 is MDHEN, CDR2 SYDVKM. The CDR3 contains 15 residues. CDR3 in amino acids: CASSLGGQAVDGYTF. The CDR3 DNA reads TGTGCCAGCAGTTTAGGGGGACAGGCGGTTGATGGCTACACCTTC.